One sample yielded the 13 T cell receptor beta chains listed below, sequenced in a study of blood T cell repertoires in COVID-19. Profiling relied on immunoSEQ multiplex PCR, and the TCRdb table lists in-frame clones only, not all of them. The repertoire includes some 250,000 clones, roughly nine tenths of them detected once, and 4% sits in the top ten. The specimen sequenced was PBMCs or T cells enriched from blood (not recorded which). Source of these receptors: a woman in her twenties or thirties with acute COVID-19.

This clone was recorded only once. The V call is TRBV9, the J call TRBJ2-2, with 10 nucleotides matching TRBD2. Germline CDR1 is SGDLS and CDR2 is YYNGEE. The CDR3 extends over 17 amino acids. J lost 4 bases, V lost 4 bases, and 10 bases had no gene match. The CDR3 region has the DNA TGTGCCAGCAGCTCCCGGGGTAGCGGGGGGACCACCGGGGAGCTGTTTTTT. Amino acid sequence: CASSSRGSGGTTGELFF.

The chain carries TRBV5-6 and TRBJ1-5; D call uncertain. V lost 4 bases and J lost 11, with 13 bases in between. The CDR3 consists of 12 residues. CDR1 and CDR2 (germline): SGHDT, YYEEEE. The CDR3, as DNA: TGTGCCAGCAGCCAGGATCGGGGATCCCAGCATTTT. Translated: CASSQDRGSQHF.

This clone has a single count. The rearrangement links TRBV4-1 to TRBJ1-2; D gene uncertain. CDR3 length: 15 residues. Germline loops: CDR1 MGHRA, CDR2 YSYEKL. The germline V and J ends were trimmed by 3 bases and 1 base, with 12 bases remaining between them. CDR3 sequence (DNA): TGCGCCAGCAGCCAGAGGACTCAGAATAACTATGGCTACACCTTC. It translates to CASSQRTQNNYGYTF.

J is TRBJ2-7 and V is TRBV28; a possible D gene is TRBD1 (6 bases). V dropped 3 bases and J dropped 2 bases, with 11 bases sitting between them. CDR3 length equals 14 residues. The germline CDR1 and CDR2 sequences are MDHEN and SYDVKM. CDR3 amino acids: CASSFGTQTYEQYF. The CDR3 DNA reads TGTGCCAGCAGTTTTGGGACACAGACCTACGAGCAGTACTTC.

This clone is medium-sized by share. The chain recombines TRBV12-3 or TRBV12-4 with TRBJ2-1; D remains unclear. The CDR3 runs 12 residues. V gave up 5 bases and J gave up 9 bases, with 11 bases separating them. CDR3 nucleotides: TGTGCCAGCAGTCGCCAGCCGGGTGAGCAGTTCTTC. Translated, it gives CASSRQPGEQFF.

J is TRBJ1-5 and V is TRBV5-5; D is possibly TRBD1 (6 bases). The germline V gene has CDR1 SGHKS and CDR2 YYEKEE (reference sequence). Trimming pared 4 bases from V and 1 base from J, leaving 9 bases between. The CDR3 covers 14 residues. CDR3 region: CASSGGLSNQPQHF. In DNA, the CDR3 is TGTGCCAGCAGCGGGGGCCTCAGCAATCAGCCCCAGCATTTT.

CDR3 sequence reads: CAAGPQGSGEQYF. The CDR3 region has the DNA TGTGCCGCAGGCCCCCAGGGTTCCGGCGAGCAGTACTTC. The rearrangement joins TRBV25-1 to TRBJ2-7, with D possibly TRBD1 on 5 matching bases. V was clipped by 11 bases and J by 6 bases, with 20 bases between them. The CDR3 has 13 amino acids. The V gene's germline CDR1 is MGHDK and CDR2 SYGVNS.

The gene calls are TRBV25-1 and TRBJ2-5, with 8 bases fitting TRBD1. The CDR3 spans 14 residues. Losses at the gene ends were 5 bases for V and 5 bases for J; bases not matched to a gene: 7. Germline V gives CDR1 MGHDK, CDR2 SYGVNS. CDR3 amino acids: CASSYGQGWETQYF. The CDR3 bases are TGTGCCAGCAGTTACGGACAGGGCTGGGAGACCCAGTACTTC.

The V gene is TRBV11-2, the J gene TRBJ1-2; D is unresolved. The germline V gene encodes CDR1 SGHAT and CDR2 FQNNGV. Trimming took off 2 bases at V and 3 bases at J, with 7 bases between the two ends. This CDR3 region has 13 residues. CDR3 region: CASSLLADYGYTF. The CDR3 nucleotides are TGTGCCAGCAGCTTACTGGCGGACTATGGCTACACCTTC.

The rearrangement joins TRBV9 to TRBJ1-2; D is uncertain. The germline V and J ends were trimmed by 0 bases and 4 bases, with 10 bases remaining between them. CDR3 length equals 14 residues. Per germline, CDR1 SGDLS and CDR2 YYNGEE. The chain's CDR3 is CASSVVGGSYGYTF. The CDR3 DNA reads TGTGCCAGCAGCGTAGTTGGAGGGAGCTATGGCTACACCTTC. Full variable domain (outside the CDR3, taken from reference TRBV9 and TRBJ1-2): DSGVTQTPKHLITATGQRVTLRCSPRSGDLSVYWYQQSLDQGLQFLIQYYNGEERAKGNILERFSAQQFPDLHSELNLSSLELGDSALYFCASSVVGGSYGYTFGSGTRLTVV.

The gene calls are TRBV5-1 and TRBJ2-3; maybe TRBD1 (5 bases). The CDR3 has 16 amino acids. The ends were cut back, 4 bases at V and 1 base at J, with 16 bases in the middle. The germline V gene has CDR1 SGHRS and CDR2 YFSETQ. The CDR3 DNA sequence: TGCGCCAGCAGCCCCCCCCGGACACAAGGCACAGATACGCAGTATTTT. This encodes CASSPPRTQGTDTQYF. The full variable domain, rest sourced from reference TRBV5-1 and TRBJ2-3, is KAGVTQTPRYLIKTRGQQVTLSCSPISGHRSVSWYQQTPGQGLQFLFEYFSETQRNKGNFPGRFSGRQFSNSRSEMNVSTLELGDSALYLCASSPPRTQGTDTQYFGPGTRLTVL.

This chain joins TRBV4-3 and TRBJ1-1; D is ambiguous. Trimming stripped 0 bases from V and 6 bases from J, with 11 bases between. The CDR3 is made up of 14 amino acids. The V gene's germline CDR1 is LGHNA and CDR2 YSLEER. CDR3 DNA sequence: TGCGCCAGCAGCCAAGATTCGGGAAGCGCTGAAGCTTTCTTT. Translation gives CASSQDSGSAEAFF.

The chain has TRBV9 and TRBJ1-2, with TRBD1 as a possible D gene (6 bases). Trimming removed 0 bases at V and 7 bases at J, with 16 bases between. Looked up from germline, CDR1 is SGDLS and CDR2 is YYNGEE. The CDR3 spans 15 residues. CDR3: CASSVVPGATGGYTF. The CDR3 DNA follows: TGTGCCAGCAGCGTAGTTCCAGGGGCCACGGGTGGCTACACCTTC.